This section outlines one T cell receptor beta chain sequence together with its context. Repertoires were generated with immunoSEQ multiplex PCR, while TCRdb's copy carries only in-frame clones and drops some. Of a few million clones listed, 95% are singletons. This entry comes from a study of shared clonotypes between healthy human individuals. This TCR was recovered from a young man in good health. The sample taken for sequencing was naive CD4+ T cells sorted from blood. As for subset: CD45RA+ positively selected.

The CDR3 spells CASSLNRQGVQTNYGYTF. The CDR3 DNA reads TGCGCCAGCAGCTTGAATAGGCAGGGGGTACAAACTAACTATGGCTACACCTTC. The chain carries TRBV5-1 and TRBJ1-2; 7 nucleotides match TRBD1. The junction had 12 bases not matched to a gene; V was cut back by 1 base and J by 0 bases. The length of the CDR3 is 18 residues. The germline gives CDR1 SGHRS, CDR2 YFSETQ. The whole variable domain, remainder taken from reference TRBV5-1 and TRBJ1-2, is KAGVTQTPRYLIKTRGQQVTLSCSPISGHRSVSWYQQTPGQGLQFLFEYFSETQRNKGNFPGRFSGRQFSNSRSEMNVSTLELGDSALYLCASSLNRQGVQTNYGYTFGSGTRLTVV.